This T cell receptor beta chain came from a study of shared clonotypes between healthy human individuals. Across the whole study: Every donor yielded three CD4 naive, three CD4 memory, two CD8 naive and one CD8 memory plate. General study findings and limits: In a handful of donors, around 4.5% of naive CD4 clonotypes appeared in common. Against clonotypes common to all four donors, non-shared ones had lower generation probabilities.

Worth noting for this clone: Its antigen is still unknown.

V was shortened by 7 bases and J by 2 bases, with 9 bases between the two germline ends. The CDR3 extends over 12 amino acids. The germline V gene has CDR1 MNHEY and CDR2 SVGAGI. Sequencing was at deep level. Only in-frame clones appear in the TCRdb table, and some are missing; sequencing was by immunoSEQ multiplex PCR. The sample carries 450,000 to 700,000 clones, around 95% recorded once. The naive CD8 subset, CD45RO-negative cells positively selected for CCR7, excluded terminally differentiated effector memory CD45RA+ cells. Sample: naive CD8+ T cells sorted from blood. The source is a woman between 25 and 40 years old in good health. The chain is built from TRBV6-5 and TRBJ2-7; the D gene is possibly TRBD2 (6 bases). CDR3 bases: TGTGCCAGCAACTCGGGAGCCTACGAGCAGTACTTC. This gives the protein CASNSGAYEQYF.